This is a list of T cell receptor beta chains from one sample in a study of T cells in Graves' hyperthyroidism and ophthalmopathy. From the multiplex PCR reads, TCRdb called clonotypes with MiXCR, one entry per CDR3 protein. The sample lists about 290,000 distinct CDR3 sequences; roughly 13% were seen once. The material sequenced was blood. These receptors all come from a woman between 35 and 50 years old with Graves' hyperthyroidism. Each CDR3 is given with its conserved first and last residue. The order of the fields is J gene, V gene, D gene, clone size, CDR3 protein, CDR3 DNA. A D gene is named only where the DNA matches it firmly. Rows give clone size only sometimes, using once, few, many, or a class for an expanded clone.

TRBJ1-5 | TRBV24-1 | TRBD1 | . | CATSAPDRAFNQPQHF | TGTGCCACCAGTGCTCCGGACAGGGCATTTAATCAGCCCCAGCATTTT
TRBJ2-7 | TRBV2 | TRBD2 | many | CASRLAGEQYF | TGTGCCAGCAGACTAGCGGGAGAGCAGTACTTC
TRBJ1-3 | TRBV11-3 | . | many | CASAGTTGNTIYF | TGTGCCAGCGCGGGTACCACTGGAAACACCATATATTTT
TRBJ2-3 | TRBV3-1 | . | . | CASSQDKRSTDTQYF | TGTGCCAGCAGCCAAGATAAGCGGAGCACAGATACGCAGTATTTT
TRBJ1-6 | TRBV25-1 | . | few | CASSGTGPLHF | TGTGCCAGCAGTGGAACGGGACCCCTCCACTTT
TRBJ1-1 | TRBV10-3 | . | . | CAISELGVNTEAFF | TGTGCCATCAGTGAGCTAGGAGTGAACACTGAAGCTTTCTTT
TRBJ2-1 | TRBV28 | TRBD1 | many | CASSLDREGNEQFF | TGTGCCAGCAGTCTGGACAGGGAAGGCAATGAGCAGTTCTTC
TRBJ1-4 | TRBV27 | TRBD1 | few | CASSFRGPANEKLFF | TGTGCCAGCAGTTTTAGGGGGCCGGCTAATGAAAAACTGTTTTTT
TRBJ1-2 | TRBV2 | . | many | CASSSSSGSYGYTF | TGTGCCAGCAGTTCTTCCAGTGGGTCATATGGCTACACCTTC
TRBJ1-1 | TRBV2 | . | many | CASSGGPRTIHTEAFF | TGTGCCAGCAGTGGGGGCCCCCGGACGATTCACACTGAAGCTTTCTTT
TRBJ2-5 | TRBV7-6 | TRBD1 | many | CASTLRQGVGETQYF | TGTGCCAGCACCCTACGACAGGGAGTGGGAGAGACCCAGTACTTC
TRBJ2-7 | TRBV28 | . | many | CASSLFTFRKGYEQYF | TGTGCCAGCAGTTTATTTACGTTTAGAAAGGGCTACGAGCAGTACTTC
TRBJ2-7 | TRBV7-2 | TRBD1 | many | CASATGLFVEQYF | TGTGCCAGCGCGACAGGGCTCTTCGTCGAGCAGTACTTC
TRBJ1-1 | TRBV6-1 | TRBD1 | few | CASQQGISEAFF | TGTGCCAGCCAACAGGGGATATCTGAAGCTTTCTTT
TRBJ2-2 | TRBV10-3 | TRBD1 | many | CAIRMTGVAGELFF | TGTGCCATCAGAATGACAGGGGTCGCCGGGGAGCTGTTTTTT
TRBJ1-6 | TRBV28 | . | many | CASSPISFLSSYNSPLHF | TGTGCCAGCAGTCCAATATCCTTCCTGAGCTCCTATAATTCACCCCTCCACTTT
TRBJ1-1 | TRBV7-2 | . | many | CASSLRATLNTEAFF | TGTGCCAGCAGCTTAAGAGCCACCTTGAACACTGAAGCTTTCTTT
TRBJ2-1 | TRBV6-5 | TRBD2 | many | CASSYGGRADEQFF | TGTGCCAGCAGTTACGGCGGGAGGGCCGATGAGCAGTTCTTC
TRBJ1-2 | TRBV18 | . | many | CASSQLFNYGYTF | TGTGCCAGCTCCCAACTTTTTAACTATGGCTACACCTTC
TRBJ1-5 | TRBV5-5 | . | many | CASSLVWDRRGQPQHF | TGTGCCAGCAGCTTGGTATGGGACCGGAGAGGGCAGCCCCAGCATTTT
TRBJ2-3 | TRBV28 | . | . | CASSGVITDTQYF | TGTGCCAGCAGTGGAGTCATCACAGATACGCAGTATTTT
TRBJ2-5 | TRBV13 | . | . | CASSSTQGGETQYF | TGTGCCAGCAGCTCTACCCAGGGAGGAGAGACCCAGTACTTC
TRBJ1-2 | TRBV6-1 | TRBD1 | many | CASNQRGRGYTF | TGTGCCAGCAATCAAAGGGGGCGCGGCTACACCTTC
TRBJ2-2 | TRBV29-1 | . | . | CSGKTSGTDTTGELFF | TGCAGCGGCAAAACCTCCGGGACGGACACCACCGGGGAGCTGTTTTTT
TRBJ2-1 | TRBV5-6 | TRBD2 | many | CASSLFGLAGAGDSYNEQFF | TGTGCCAGCAGCTTGTTTGGACTAGCGGGAGCGGGGGACTCCTACAATGAGCAGTTCTTC
TRBJ2-2 | TRBV6-1 | . | many | CASNRVSGAGELFF | TGTGCCAGCAACAGGGTATCGGGCGCCGGGGAGCTGTTTTTT
TRBJ1-2 | TRBV6-1 | . | many | CASTLRRGNFYGYTF | TGTGCCAGTACCCTACGCCGGGGCAATTTTTATGGCTACACCTTC
TRBJ1-5 | TRBV6-6 | . | many | CASSYSRGGGQPQHF | TGTGCCAGCAGTTACTCGAGGGGGGGCGGTCAGCCCCAGCATTTT
TRBJ2-1 | TRBV9 | TRBD2 | few | CASSVGGGRAGNEQFF | TGTGCCAGCAGCGTAGGAGGCGGGAGGGCGGGGAATGAGCAGTTCTTC
TRBJ2-5 | TRBV28 | TRBD2 | many | CASSLRFSGRVQETQYF | TGTGCCAGCAGTTTGCGGTTTAGCGGGAGGGTACAAGAGACCCAGTACTTC
TRBJ2-1 | TRBV7-9 | . | many | CASSLSLLTNEQFF | TGTGCCAGCAGCTTATCCCTCCTAACCAATGAGCAGTTCTTC
TRBJ2-5 | TRBV20-1 | TRBD2 | . | CSQLAGVQETQYF | TGCAGCCAACTAGCGGGAGTCCAAGAGACCCAGTACTTC
TRBJ2-2 | TRBV6-5 | TRBD2 | once | CASSYRPSGRTGELFF | TGTGCCAGCAGTTACAGGCCTAGCGGGAGGACCGGGGAGCTGTTTTTT
TRBJ1-2 | TRBV24-1 | . | many | CATSDRSQIHRLHGYTF | TGTGCCACCAGTGACCGTTCCCAGATCCACCGTCTCCATGGCTACACCTTC
TRBJ2-1 | TRBV29-1 | . | many | CSVRQGGGYNEQFF | TGCAGCGTTCGACAGGGAGGTGGCTACAATGAGCAGTTCTTC
TRBJ2-5 | TRBV6-1 | TRBD2 | many | CASSQRKSTGGQETQYF | TGTGCCAGCAGCCAGCGGAAGAGCACGGGAGGCCAAGAGACCCAGTACTTC
TRBJ2-7 | TRBV4-2 | . | few | CASSQDVAWGEQYF | TGTGCCAGCAGCCAAGATGTGGCATGGGGAGAGCAGTACTTC
TRBJ2-3 | TRBV20-1 | TRBD1 | few | CSARDEGQLPGHDTQYF | TGCAGTGCTAGAGATGAGGGACAGCTTCCCGGACACGATACGCAGTATTTT
TRBJ2-5 | TRBV6-5 | . | many | CASSYLGTGRETQYF | TGTGCCAGCAGTTACTTGGGCACAGGGCGAGAGACCCAGTACTTC
TRBJ1-6 | TRBV29-1 | . | . | CSVQESSYNSPLHF | TGCAGCGTCCAGGAGAGCTCCTATAATTCACCCCTCCACTTT
TRBJ2-1 | TRBV10-3 | . | many | CAISGRGDNEQFF | TGTGCCATCAGTGGGCGGGGAGACAATGAGCAGTTCTTC
TRBJ2-7 | TRBV6-2/TRBV6-3 | TRBD2 | many | CASSPRQRGSYEQYF | TGTGCCAGCAGTCCCCGCCAGCGGGGGTCCTACGAGCAGTACTTC
TRBJ2-1 | TRBV20-1 | TRBD1 | many | CSALDRGNEQFF | TGCAGTGCTCTGGACAGGGGTAATGAGCAGTTCTTC
TRBJ2-1 | TRBV11-2 | TRBD1 | many | CASSPTGQGAFNEQFF | TGTGCCAGCAGCCCTACGGGACAGGGGGCTTTCAATGAGCAGTTCTTC
TRBJ2-2 | TRBV28 | . | few | CASSLPQGNVPGELFF | TGTGCCAGCAGTTTGCCACAGGGAAATGTCCCCGGGGAGCTGTTTTTT